This is a list of T cell receptor beta chains from one sample in a study of T-cell memory formation after mild COVID-19. TCRdb independently ran MiXCR on the 5' RACE reads; one entry per CDR3 protein. The sample shows tens of thousands of distinct CDR3 sequences, roughly 17% of them seen only once. The sequenced sample consisted of PBMCs or a T cell subset sorted from them (not recorded which). Receptors were obtained from an adult woman who had mild COVID-19 (a few samples of this study predate the infection). Cell type and time point are not known. Each CDR3 is given without its conserved first and last residue. A D gene is named only where the DNA matches it firmly.

d_gene | j_gene | v_gene | CDR3aa
TRBD2 | TRBJ2-7 | TRBV5-5 | ASSRGLAYEQY
- | TRBJ2-1 | TRBV3-1 | ASSPAGGEGNEQF
- | TRBJ2-5 | TRBV10-3 | AISDPRQETQY
- | TRBJ1-2 | TRBV29-1 | SASVALMQGYT
TRBD2 | TRBJ2-3 | TRBV4-1 | ASSLGLAGPEEVRTQY
- | TRBJ2-2 | TRBV29-1 | SVDATNTGELF
TRBD1 | TRBJ2-3 | TRBV12-3/TRBV12-4 | ASSQTGPPTDTQY
TRBD1 | TRBJ1-1 | TRBV12-3/TRBV12-4 | ASSTGTGLVLAF
- | TRBJ2-1 | TRBV6-5 | ASSYSQNNEQF
- | TRBJ2-7 | TRBV20-1 | SARDPVVQGMVYEQY
- | TRBJ2-1 | TRBV29-1 | SVRPPDYNEQF
- | TRBJ1-2 | TRBV5-5 | ASSAPGRSPANYGYT
- | TRBJ2-5 | TRBV12-3/TRBV12-4 | ASSKKQGWQETQY
TRBD1 | TRBJ2-3 | TRBV28 | ASPPRGRRHTQY
- | TRBJ1-1 | TRBV20-1 | SARDGTETEAF
- | TRBJ1-1 | TRBV20-1 | SARPGDTEAF
- | TRBJ2-3 | TRBV6-6 | ASSPLADTQY
TRBD2 | TRBJ2-4 | TRBV15 | ATSRALAGEGSIQY
- | TRBJ2-7 | TRBV5-5 | ASSPAYKESYYEQY
TRBD2 | TRBJ2-3 | TRBV14 | ASSPLAGGSSTDTQY
TRBD2 | TRBJ2-7 | TRBV9 | ASSVAAGVYEQY
TRBD2 | TRBJ2-7 | TRBV11-2 | ASNGLAGGPGYEQY
TRBD2 | TRBJ2-1 | TRBV7-8 | ASSPRGGIYNEQF
TRBD1 | TRBJ1-6 | TRBV7-2 | ASSLMDRGGSPLH
- | TRBJ2-1 | TRBV5-6 | ASSLDWNEQF
TRBD2 | TRBJ2-5 | TRBV11-2 | ASSYGLAGNQETQY
- | TRBJ1-3 | TRBV12-3/TRBV12-4 | AHVGSSGNTIY
TRBD2 | TRBJ2-7 | TRBV5-6 | ASSSVAGLAPEQY
- | TRBJ2-2 | TRBV4-1 | SSGRVAGEDTGELF
- | TRBJ1-5 | TRBV19 | ASSIVGQGHQPQH
- | TRBJ2-7 | TRBV11-2 | ASSPGVLGSSYEQY
TRBD2 | TRBJ2-7 | TRBV4-1 | ASSRTSGGSYEQY
- | TRBJ2-7 | TRBV7-9 | ASSPGYEQY
TRBD1 | TRBJ2-7 | TRBV7-9 | ASSLATGANYEQY
TRBD2 | TRBJ2-5 | TRBV7-6 | ASSLGLAVKETQY
- | TRBJ2-1 | TRBV29-1 | SVEEASPPYNEQF
- | TRBJ2-7 | TRBV5-1 | ASSLEAEVNEQY
- | TRBJ1-2 | TRBV29-1 | SVEGRNYGYT
TRBD2 | TRBJ2-5 | TRBV4-1 | ASTERGSGETQY
TRBD1 | TRBJ2-1 | TRBV5-6 | ASSFGTGFHEQF
TRBD1 | TRBJ2-7 | TRBV7-9 | ASSLGTGESYEQY
TRBD1 | TRBJ2-2 | TRBV5-1 | ASSLDRGRRVAGELF
TRBD2 | TRBJ2-1 | TRBV27 | ASSAGGPYNEQF
- | TRBJ1-5 | TRBV9 | ASSAHRDDSNQPQH
- | TRBJ2-2 | TRBV5-8 | ASSSGPFQPSGELF
- | TRBJ1-2 | TRBV7-9 | ASSLGGTLNYGYT
- | TRBJ2-7 | TRBV5-6 | ASRPTGPYEQY
- | TRBJ2-3 | TRBV27 | ASRPSNGGLGDTQY
- | TRBJ2-3 | TRBV20-1 | SASQTGTSTDTQY
TRBD2 | TRBJ2-2 | TRBV29-1 | SVTPGLAAGELF
- | TRBJ2-1 | TRBV30 | AWSPLVIDEQF